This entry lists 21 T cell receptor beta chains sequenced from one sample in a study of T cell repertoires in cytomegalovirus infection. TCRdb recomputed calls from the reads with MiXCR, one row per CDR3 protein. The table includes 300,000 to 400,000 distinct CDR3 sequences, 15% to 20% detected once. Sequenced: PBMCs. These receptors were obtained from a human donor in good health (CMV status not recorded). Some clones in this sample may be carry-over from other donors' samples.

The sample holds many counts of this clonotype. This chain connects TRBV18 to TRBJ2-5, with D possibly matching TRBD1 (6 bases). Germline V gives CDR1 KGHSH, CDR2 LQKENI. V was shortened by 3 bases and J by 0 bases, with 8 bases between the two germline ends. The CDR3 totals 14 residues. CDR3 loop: CASSPRTDQETQYF. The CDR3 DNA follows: TGTGCCAGCTCACCTAGGACAGACCAAGAGACCCAGTACTTC. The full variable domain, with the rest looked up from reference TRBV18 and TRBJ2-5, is NAGVMQNPRHLVRRRGQEARLRCSPMKGHSHVYWYRQLPEEGLKFMVYLQKENIIDESGMPKERFSAEFPKEGPSILRIQQVVRGDSAAYFCASSPRTDQETQYFGPGTRLLVL.

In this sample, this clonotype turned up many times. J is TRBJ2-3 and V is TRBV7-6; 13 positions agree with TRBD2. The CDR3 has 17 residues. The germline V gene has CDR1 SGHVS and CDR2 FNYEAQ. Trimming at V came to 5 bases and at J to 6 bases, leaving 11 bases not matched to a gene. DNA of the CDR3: TGTGCCAGCAGCCTAGAACTAGCGGGAGGGGCCCAGGATACGCAGTATTTT. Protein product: CASSLELAGGAQDTQYF. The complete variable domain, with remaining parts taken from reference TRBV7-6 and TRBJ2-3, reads GAGVSQSPRYKVTKRGQDVALRCDPISGHVSLYWYRQALGQGPEFLTYFNYEAQQDKSGLPNDRFSAERPEGSISTLTIQRTEQRDSAMYRCASSLELAGGAQDTQYFGPGTRLTVL.

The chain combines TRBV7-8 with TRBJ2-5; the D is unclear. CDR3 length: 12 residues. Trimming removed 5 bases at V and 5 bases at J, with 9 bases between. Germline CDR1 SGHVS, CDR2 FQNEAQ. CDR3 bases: TGTGCCAGCAGCAACTCCAGGGAGACCCAGTACTTC. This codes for CASSNSRETQYF.

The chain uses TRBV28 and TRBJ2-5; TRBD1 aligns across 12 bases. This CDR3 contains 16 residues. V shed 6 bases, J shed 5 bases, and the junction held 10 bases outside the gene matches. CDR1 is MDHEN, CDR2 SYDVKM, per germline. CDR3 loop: CASRSPGTGGMETQYF. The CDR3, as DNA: TGTGCCAGCAGATCTCCCGGGACAGGGGGCATGGAGACCCAGTACTTC.

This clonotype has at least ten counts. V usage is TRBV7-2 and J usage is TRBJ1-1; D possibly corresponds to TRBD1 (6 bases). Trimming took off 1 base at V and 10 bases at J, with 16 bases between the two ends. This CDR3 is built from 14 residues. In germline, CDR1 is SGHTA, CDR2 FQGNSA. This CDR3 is CASSLGQAGGVAFF. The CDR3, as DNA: TGTGCCAGCAGCTTAGGACAGGCAGGCGGGGTAGCTTTCTTT.

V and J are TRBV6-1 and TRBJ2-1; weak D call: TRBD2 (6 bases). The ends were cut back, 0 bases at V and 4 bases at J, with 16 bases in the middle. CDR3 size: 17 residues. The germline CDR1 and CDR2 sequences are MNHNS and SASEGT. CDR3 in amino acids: CASSEARGLFLYNEQFF. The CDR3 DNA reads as TGTGCCAGCAGTGAAGCGAGGGGACTCTTTCTGTACAATGAGCAGTTCTTC.

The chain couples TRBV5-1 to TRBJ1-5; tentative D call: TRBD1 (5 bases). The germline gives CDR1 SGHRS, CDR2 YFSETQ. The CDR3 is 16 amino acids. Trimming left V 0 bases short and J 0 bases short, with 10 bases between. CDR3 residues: CASSLGGPLSNQPQHF. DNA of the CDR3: TGCGCCAGCAGCTTGGGGGGACCCCTTAGCAATCAGCCCCAGCATTTT.

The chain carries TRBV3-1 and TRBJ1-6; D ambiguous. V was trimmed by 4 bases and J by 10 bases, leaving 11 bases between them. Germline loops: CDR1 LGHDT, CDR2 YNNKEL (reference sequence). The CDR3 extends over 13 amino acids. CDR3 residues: CASSPTGRSPLHF. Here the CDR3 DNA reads TGTGCCAGCAGCCCCACCGGAAGGTCACCCCTCCACTTT.

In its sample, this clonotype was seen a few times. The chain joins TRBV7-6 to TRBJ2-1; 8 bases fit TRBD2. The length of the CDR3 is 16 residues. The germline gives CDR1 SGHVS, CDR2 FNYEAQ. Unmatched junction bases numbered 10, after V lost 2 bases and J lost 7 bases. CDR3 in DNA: TGTGCCAGCAGCTTACGCAACGCGGGAGGTAAAAATGAGCAGTTCTTC. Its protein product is CASSLRNAGGKNEQFF.

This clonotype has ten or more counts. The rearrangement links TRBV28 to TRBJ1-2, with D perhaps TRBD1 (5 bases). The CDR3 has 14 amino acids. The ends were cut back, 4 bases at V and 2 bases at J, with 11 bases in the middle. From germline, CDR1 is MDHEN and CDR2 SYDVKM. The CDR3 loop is CASSSGGGNYGYTF. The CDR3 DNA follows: TGTGCCAGCAGTTCCGGGGGGGGAAACTATGGCTACACCTTC.

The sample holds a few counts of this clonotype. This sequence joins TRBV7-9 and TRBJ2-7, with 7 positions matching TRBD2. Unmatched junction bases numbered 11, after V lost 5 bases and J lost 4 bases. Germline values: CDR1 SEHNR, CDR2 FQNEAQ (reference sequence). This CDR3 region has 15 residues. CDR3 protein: CASSNPGLDRYEQYF. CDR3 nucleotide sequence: TGTGCCAGCAGCAATCCCGGACTAGACAGATACGAGCAGTACTTC.

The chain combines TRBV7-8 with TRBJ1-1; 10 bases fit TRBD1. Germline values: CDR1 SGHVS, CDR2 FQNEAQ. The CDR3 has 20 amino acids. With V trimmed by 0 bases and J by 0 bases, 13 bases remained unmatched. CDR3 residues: CASSLAGVGTGEKMNTEAFF. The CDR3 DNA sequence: TGTGCCAGCAGCTTAGCGGGCGTTGGGACAGGGGAAAAAATGAACACTGAAGCTTTCTTT.

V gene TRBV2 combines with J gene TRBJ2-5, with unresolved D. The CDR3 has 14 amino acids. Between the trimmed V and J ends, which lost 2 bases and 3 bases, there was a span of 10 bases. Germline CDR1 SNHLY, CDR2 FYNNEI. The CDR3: CASSESWIKETQYF. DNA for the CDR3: TGTGCCAGCAGTGAATCATGGATAAAAGAGACCCAGTACTTC.

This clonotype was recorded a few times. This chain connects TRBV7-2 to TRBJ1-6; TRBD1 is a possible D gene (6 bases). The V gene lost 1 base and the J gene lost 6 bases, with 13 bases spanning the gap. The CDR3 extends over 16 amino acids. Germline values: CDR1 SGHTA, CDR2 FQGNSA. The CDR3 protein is CASSLVAGDLNSPLHF. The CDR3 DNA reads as TGTGCCAGCAGCTTAGTGGCAGGGGACCTTAATTCACCCCTCCACTTT.

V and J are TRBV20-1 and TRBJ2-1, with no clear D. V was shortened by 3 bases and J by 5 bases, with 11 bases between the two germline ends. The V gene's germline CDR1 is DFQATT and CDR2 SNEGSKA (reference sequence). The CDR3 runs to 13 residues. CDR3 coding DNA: TGCAGTGCTAGCTCTAGAATTAACAATGAGCAGTTCTTC. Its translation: CSASSRINNEQFF.

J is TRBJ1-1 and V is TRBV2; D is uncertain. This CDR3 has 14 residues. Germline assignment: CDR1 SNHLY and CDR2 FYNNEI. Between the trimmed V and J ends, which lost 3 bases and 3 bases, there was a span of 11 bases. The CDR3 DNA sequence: TGTGCCAGCAGTGAGGGCCCGGCAGACACTGAAGCTTTCTTT. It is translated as CASSEGPADTEAFF.

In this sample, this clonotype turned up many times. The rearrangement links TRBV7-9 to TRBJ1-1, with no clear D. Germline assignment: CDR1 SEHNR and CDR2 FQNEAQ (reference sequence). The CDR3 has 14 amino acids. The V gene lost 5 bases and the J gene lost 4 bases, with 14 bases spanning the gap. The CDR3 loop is CASSPLELSTEAFF. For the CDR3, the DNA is TGTGCCAGCAGCCCCCTAGAGTTGAGCACTGAAGCTTTCTTT.

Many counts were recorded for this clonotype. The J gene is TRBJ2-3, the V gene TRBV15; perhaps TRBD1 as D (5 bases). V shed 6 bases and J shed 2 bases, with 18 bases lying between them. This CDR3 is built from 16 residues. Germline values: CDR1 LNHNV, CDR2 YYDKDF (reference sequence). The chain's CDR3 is CATREKVRDYTDTQYF. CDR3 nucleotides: TGTGCCACCAGAGAGAAAGTCAGGGATTACACAGATACGCAGTATTTT.

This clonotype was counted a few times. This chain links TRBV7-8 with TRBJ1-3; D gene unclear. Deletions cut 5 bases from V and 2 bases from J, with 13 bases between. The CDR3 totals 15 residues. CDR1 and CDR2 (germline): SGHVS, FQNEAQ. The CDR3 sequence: CASSPVMGPGNTIYF. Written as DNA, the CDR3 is TGTGCCAGCAGCCCCGTGATGGGTCCTGGAAACACCATATATTTT.

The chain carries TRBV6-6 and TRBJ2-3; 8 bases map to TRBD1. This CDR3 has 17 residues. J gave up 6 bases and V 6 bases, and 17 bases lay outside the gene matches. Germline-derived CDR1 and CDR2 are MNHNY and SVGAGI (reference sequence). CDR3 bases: TGTGCCAGCAGAAAAAAACCGGGACAGGTTTACCGGGATACGCAGTATTTT. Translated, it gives CASRKKPGQVYRDTQYF.

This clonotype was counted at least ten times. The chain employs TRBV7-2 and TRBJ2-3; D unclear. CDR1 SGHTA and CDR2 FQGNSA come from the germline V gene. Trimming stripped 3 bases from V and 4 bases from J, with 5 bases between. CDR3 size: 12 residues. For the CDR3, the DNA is TGTGCCAGCAGCTTCACATCAGATACGCAGTATTTT. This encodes CASSFTSDTQYF.